This T cell receptor (beta chain) stems from a study of cytomegalovirus exposure and HLA in healthy donors. The CDR3 has 14 residues. V was shortened by 2 bases and J by 8 bases, with 11 bases between the two germline ends. Germline V gene data show CDR1 as SGHRS and CDR2 as YFSETQ. Remarks on this clone: Its antigen is still unknown.

It was with 60 Vbeta and 13 Jbeta primers that the PCR ran. Assay: immunoSEQ multiplex PCR; the TCRdb copy retains only in-frame clones and omits some. Among approximately 130,000 clones listed, over 60% were seen once. Regarding the study as a whole: Exclusion applied to some V segments, including TRBV6-2 and TRBV6-3, as they were indistinguishable. Across donors, presence/absence analyses took sequencing depth to be roughly uniform.

The rearrangement links TRBV5-1 to TRBJ2-6; no clear D gene. This receptor was identified in a human donor in good health. The sequencing sample was made of PBMCs. CDR3 coding DNA: TGCGCCAGCAGCTTATTTCTGGCCCCCAACGTCCTGACTTTC. Its protein product is CASSLFLAPNVLTF.